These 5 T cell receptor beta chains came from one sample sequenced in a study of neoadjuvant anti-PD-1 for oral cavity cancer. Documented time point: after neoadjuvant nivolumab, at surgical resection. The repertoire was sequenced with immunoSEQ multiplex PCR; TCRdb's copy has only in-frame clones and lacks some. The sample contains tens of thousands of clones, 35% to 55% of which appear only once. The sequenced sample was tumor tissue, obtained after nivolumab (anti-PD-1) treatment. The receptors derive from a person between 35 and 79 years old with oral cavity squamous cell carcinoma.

As DNA, the CDR3 is TGTGCCAGCAGAATGGCAGGTTCCTTCTATGGCTACACCTTC. Amino acids: CASRMAGSFYGYTF. The J gene is TRBJ1-2, the V gene TRBV2; D gene unclear. V lost 6 bases, J lost 4 bases, and 15 bases lay in between. CDR3 length: 14 amino acids. The germline CDR1 and CDR2 sequences are SNHLY and FYNNEI.

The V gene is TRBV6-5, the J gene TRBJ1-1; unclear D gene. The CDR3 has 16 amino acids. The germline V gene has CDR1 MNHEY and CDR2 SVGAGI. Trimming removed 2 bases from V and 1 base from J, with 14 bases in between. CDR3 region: CASSYEPLLGNTEAFF. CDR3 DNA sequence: TGTGCCAGCAGTTACGAGCCCCTCCTTGGGAACACTGAAGCTTTCTTT.

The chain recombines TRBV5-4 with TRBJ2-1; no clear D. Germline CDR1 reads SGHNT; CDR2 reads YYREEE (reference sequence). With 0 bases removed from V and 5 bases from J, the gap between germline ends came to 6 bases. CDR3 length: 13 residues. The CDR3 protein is CASSLARNNEQFF. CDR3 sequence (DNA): TGTGCCAGCAGCTTGGCGAGAAACAATGAGCAGTTCTTC.

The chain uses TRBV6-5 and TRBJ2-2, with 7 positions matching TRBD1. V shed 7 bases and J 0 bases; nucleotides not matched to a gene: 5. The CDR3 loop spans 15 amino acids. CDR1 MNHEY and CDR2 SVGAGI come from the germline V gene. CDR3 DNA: TGTGCCAGCATCCTCGGGACAGCGAACACCGGGGAGCTGTTTTTT. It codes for CASILGTANTGELFF.

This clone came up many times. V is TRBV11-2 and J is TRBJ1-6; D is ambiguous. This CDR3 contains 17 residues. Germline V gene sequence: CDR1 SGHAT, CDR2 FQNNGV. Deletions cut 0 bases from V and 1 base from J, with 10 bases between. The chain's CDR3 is CASSLDGVRSYNSPLHF. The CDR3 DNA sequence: TGTGCCAGCAGCTTAGACGGGGTACGATCCTATAATTCACCCCTCCACTTT.